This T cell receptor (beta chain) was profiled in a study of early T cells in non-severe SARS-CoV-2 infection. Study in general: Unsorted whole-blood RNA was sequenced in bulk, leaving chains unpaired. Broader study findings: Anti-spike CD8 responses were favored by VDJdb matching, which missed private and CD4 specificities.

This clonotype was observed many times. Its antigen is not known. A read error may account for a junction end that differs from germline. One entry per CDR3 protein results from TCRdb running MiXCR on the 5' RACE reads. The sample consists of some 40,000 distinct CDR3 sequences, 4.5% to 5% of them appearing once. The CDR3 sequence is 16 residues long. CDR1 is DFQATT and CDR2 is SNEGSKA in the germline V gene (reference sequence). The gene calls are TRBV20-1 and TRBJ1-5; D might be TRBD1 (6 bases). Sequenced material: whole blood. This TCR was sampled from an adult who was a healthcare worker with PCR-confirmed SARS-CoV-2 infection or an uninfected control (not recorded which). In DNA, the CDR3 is TGCAGTGCAAGAGTCGGCACGACAGGTAACAATCAGCCCCAGCATTTT. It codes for CSARVGTTGNNQPQHF.